The 22 T cell receptor beta chains reported below all come from one sample, sequenced in a study of T cell repertoires in cytomegalovirus infection. Antigens for these TCRs are unknown. From the reads, TCRdb called clonotypes with MiXCR, one entry per CDR3 protein. The data contain about 130,000 distinct CDR3 sequences, under 30% of them singletons. The source material was PBMCs, sequenced either directly or after in vitro stimulation (not recorded which). The receptors here all came from a human donor in good health (CMV status not recorded). Some clones in this sample may be carry-over from other donors' samples.

This chain links TRBV7-9 with TRBJ2-3; 8 bases map to TRBD2. This CDR3 comprises 16 residues. Trimming cost V 1 base and J 3 bases; bases outside gene matches: 6. Germline CDR1 reads SEHNR; CDR2 reads FQNEAQ (reference sequence). In DNA, the CDR3 is TGTGCCAGCAGCTTAGGCCCGGGACTAGGTACAGATACGCAGTATTTT. It specifies CASSLGPGLGTDTQYF. The complete variable domain, with remaining parts taken from reference TRBV7-9 and TRBJ2-3, reads DTGVSQNPRHKITKRGQNVTFRCDPISEHNRLYWYRQTLGQGPEFLTYFQNEAQLEKSRLLSDRFSAERPKGSFSTLEIQRTEQGDSAMYLCASSLGPGLGTDTQYFGPGTRLTVL.

This clonotype has a count of ten or more. The chain joins TRBV7-2 to TRBJ2-1; D may be TRBD1 (5 bases). The CDR3 runs 13 residues. V was trimmed by 5 bases and J by 6 bases, leaving 11 bases between them. Germline loops: CDR1 SGHTA, CDR2 FQGNSA. CDR3 nucleotides: TGTGCCAGCAGCCGCTACCAGGGCAATGAGCAGTTCTTC. It translates to CASSRYQGNEQFF.

As DNA, the CDR3 is TGTGCCAGCAGCGGACCAGCGGGAGTCGTAAATGAGCAGTTCTTC. Its translation is CASSGPAGVVNEQFF. This chain connects TRBV9 to TRBJ2-1, with TRBD2 matching 8 bases. Germline assignment: CDR1 SGDLS and CDR2 YYNGEE. The V gene end was trimmed by 3 bases and the J gene end by 7 bases; junction bases not matched to a gene: 9. The CDR3 extends over 15 amino acids.

This clonotype was recorded many times. The chain employs TRBV7-2 and TRBJ2-7; tentatively, D is TRBD1 (5 bases). Trimming took off 0 bases at V and 9 bases at J, with 18 bases between the two ends. The CDR3 runs to 15 residues. Germline V gene data show CDR1 as SGHTA and CDR2 as FQGNSA. CDR3 nucleotides: TGTGCCAGCAGCTTAGCGGGGCAGCACCCTCTCGGGCAGTACTTC. This codes for CASSLAGQHPLGQYF.

There are a few counts of this clonotype. This chain links TRBV19 with TRBJ2-2, with TRBD2 identical over 8 bases. This CDR3 comprises 15 residues. V shed 4 bases and J 7 bases; nucleotides not matched to a gene: 8. In germline, CDR1 is LNHDA, CDR2 SQIVND (reference sequence). The CDR3 sequence is CASSREGLAHGELFF. The CDR3 region has the DNA TGTGCCAGTAGTAGAGAAGGACTAGCCCACGGGGAGCTGTTTTTT.

The sample holds a few counts of this clonotype. The V gene is TRBV5-1, the J gene TRBJ1-2; 7 nucleotides line up with TRBD1. The germline gives CDR1 SGHRS, CDR2 YFSETQ. After removal of 4 bases from V and 8 bases from J, the junction contained 8 bases not matched to a gene. CDR3 length equals 13 residues. The CDR3, as DNA: TGCGCCAGCAGCGACCCAGGGGGGTACGGCTACACCTTC. Amino acid sequence: CASSDPGGYGYTF.

This clonotype was seen a few times. The chain recombines TRBV12-3 or TRBV12-4 with TRBJ2-3, with D unclear. The CDR3 has 13 amino acids. Trimming left V 7 bases short and J 5 bases short, with 13 bases between. The CDR3 is CASTLNSGDTQYF. The CDR3 nucleotides read TGTGCCAGCACTCTCAACAGTGGAGATACGCAGTATTTT.

This rearrangement joins TRBV19 to TRBJ2-1; 10 nucleotides match TRBD2. This CDR3 contains 15 residues. Germline-derived CDR1 and CDR2 are LNHDA and SQIVND (reference sequence). V trimming: 3 bases; J trimming: 6 bases; junction bases outside the gene matches: 5. The CDR3 reads CASSIVAGGANEQFF. Here the CDR3 DNA reads TGTGCCAGTAGTATTGTAGCGGGAGGCGCCAATGAGCAGTTCTTC.

Only a few counts were recorded for this clonotype. CDR3 sequence reads: CASSLDLGQGSGELFF. The CDR3, as DNA: TGTGCCAGCAGTTTAGATTTGGGACAGGGCTCCGGGGAGCTGTTTTTT. The J gene is TRBJ2-2, the V gene TRBV27; 9 bases align to TRBD1. CDR1 and CDR2 (germline): MNHEY, SMNVEV (reference sequence). V lost 2 bases to trimming and J lost 6 bases; unmatched junction nucleotides: 7. The CDR3 contains 16 residues.

The chain joins TRBV6-2 or TRBV6-3 to TRBJ2-3; 8 bases match TRBD2. The CDR3 totals 17 residues. V shed 2 bases and J 4 bases; nucleotides not matched to a gene: 11. Per germline, CDR1 MNHEY and CDR2 SVGEGT. The CDR3, as DNA: TGTGCCAGCAGTTACCGGCCTAGCGGGCCCAAGTCAGATACGCAGTATTTT. It translates to CASSYRPSGPKSDTQYF.

This clonotype showed up just a few times. The gene calls are TRBV19 and TRBJ1-2; 7 bases map to TRBD1. The germline gives CDR1 LNHDA, CDR2 SQIVND (reference sequence). V lost 3 bases, J lost 11 bases, and 12 bases stayed unmatched. This CDR3 is built from 14 residues. CDR3 coding DNA: TGTGCCAGTAGTATGGTGCAGGGGGGTAGCGGTTACACCTTC. Its protein is CASSMVQGGSGYTF. The full variable domain, rest sourced from reference TRBV19 and TRBJ1-2, is DGGITQSPKYLFRKEGQNVTLSCEQNLNHDAMYWYRQDPGQGLRLIYYSQIVNDFQKGDIAEGYSVSREKKESFPLTVTSAQKNPTAFYLCASSMVQGGSGYTFGSGTRLTVV.

The chain links TRBV7-2 to TRBJ1-5; D call uncertain. The CDR3 length is 15 residues. Germline CDR1 is SGHTA and CDR2 is FQGNSA. Trimming removed 1 base at V and 4 bases at J, with 11 bases between. CDR3 DNA sequence: TGTGCCAGCAGCTTAGGCGGGCGGGAAAATCAGCCCCAGCATTTT. It translates to CASSLGGRENQPQHF.

This clonotype showed up just once. The chain recombines TRBV6-6 with TRBJ1-5, with 9 bases fitting TRBD1. V shed 4 bases, J shed 7 bases, and the junction held 5 bases outside the gene matches. Per the germline V gene, CDR1 is MNHNY and CDR2 is SVGAGI (reference sequence). This CDR3 is 14 amino acids long. DNA for the CDR3: TGTGCCAGCAGTTTCACAGGGGGCCTCCAGCCCCAGCATTTT. This gives the protein CASSFTGGLQPQHF.

The V and J genes are TRBV24-1 and TRBJ2-7, with 7 nucleotides matching TRBD1. Germline CDR1 and CDR2: KGHDR and SFDVKD. The CDR3 is 12 residues long. Unmatched junction bases numbered 8, after V lost 3 bases and J lost 13 bases. In DNA, the CDR3 is TGTGCCACCAGTGATCCAACGACAGGGAAATACTTC. This gives the protein CATSDPTTGKYF.

The chain links TRBV12-3 or TRBV12-4 to TRBJ1-3; D is unclear. CDR3 length: 14 amino acids. Trimming took off 3 bases at V and 13 bases at J, with 19 bases between the two ends. CDR3 DNA sequence: TGTGCCAGCAGTTTGGTGGACGGTGGAGGGAGTATATATTTT. Protein: CASSLVDGGGSIYF.

The chain links TRBV7-6 to TRBJ1-5, with D uncertain. V lost 4 bases to trimming and J lost 5 bases, with 9 bases between them. This CDR3 spans 13 amino acids. Germline CDR1 and CDR2: SGHVS and FNYEAQ. For the CDR3, the DNA is TGTGCCAGCAGCTACGGGCCAGATCAGCCCCAGCATTTT. It translates to CASSYGPDQPQHF.

This chain uses TRBV7-9 with TRBJ2-1, with 9 bases that match TRBD1. CDR3 length: 14 amino acids. The ends lost 5 bases at V and 9 bases at J; junction bases unmatched: 8. Germline CDR1 is SEHNR and CDR2 is FQNEAQ (reference sequence). CDR3 protein: CASSEGQGEIEQFF. CDR3 sequence (DNA): TGTGCCAGCAGCGAGGGACAGGGCGAGATTGAGCAGTTCTTC.

This sequence joins TRBV6-2 or TRBV6-3 and TRBJ2-1; 14 bases match TRBD2. CDR3 size: 15 residues. After removal of 4 bases from V and 6 bases from J, the junction contained 2 bases not matched to a gene. Germline assignment: CDR1 MNHEY and CDR2 SVGEGT. The CDR3 coding sequence is TGTGCCAGCAGTTCCGGGACTAGCGGGAGCAATGAGCAGTTCTTC. This codes for CASSSGTSGSNEQFF.

This clonotype has a handful of counts. J is TRBJ2-5 and V is TRBV7-2, with D tentatively TRBD2 (5 bases). The CDR3 length is 13 residues. Germline assignment: CDR1 SGHTA and CDR2 FQGNSA. Trimming took off 3 bases at V and 5 bases at J, with 10 bases between the two ends. The CDR3 protein is CASSFSTGETQYF. In DNA form, the CDR3 reads TGTGCCAGCAGCTTCTCTACGGGGGAGACCCAGTACTTC.

This clonotype was detected many times. The V call is TRBV6-2 or TRBV6-3, the J call TRBJ1-5; TRBD1 matches 7 bases. After removal of 2 bases from V and 5 bases from J, the junction contained 3 bases not matched to a gene. The V gene's germline CDR1 is MNHEY and CDR2 SVGEGT. This CDR3 region has 14 residues. The CDR3 nucleotides are TGTGCCAGCAGTTACGGACAGGCCCATCAGCCCCAGCATTTT. Residues: CASSYGQAHQPQHF.

Comments on this clonotype: The junction and the germline gene differ at one end; a read error may be behind it. The chain is built from TRBV20-1 and TRBJ2-1, with TRBD2 matching 10 bases. Germline lookup yields CDR1 DFQATT and CDR2 SNEGSKA (reference sequence). The CDR3 covers 18 residues. The CDR3 reads CSSRPYPWTSGPEDEQFF. CDR3 DNA: TGCAGTTCTAGACCTTATCCGTGGACTAGCGGCCCTGAGGATGAGCAGTTCTTC.

This clonotype was detected ten times or more. The chain uses TRBV7-2 and TRBJ1-2; D perhaps matches TRBD1 (5 bases). CDR1 is SGHTA, CDR2 FQGNSA, per germline. The CDR3 is 13 residues long. V lost 6 bases and J 5 bases, leaving 13 bases between the germline ends. The CDR3 sequence is CASSREGVYGYTF. The CDR3 DNA is TGTGCCAGCAGTCGTGAAGGGGTTTATGGCTACACCTTC.